This T cell receptor beta chain stems from a study of siplizumab effects on memory and regulatory T cells. General observations from the study: The alloresponse seemed to draw substantially on naive T cells, which appeared more diverse than memory cells. Most alloreactive clones went unmapped to unstimulated subsets; only a minor fraction mapped. No naive or memory phenotype could be assigned to roughly 75-95% of proliferating clones. Alloreactive sequences that could be traced to unstimulated CD4+ memory cells showed a significant reduction under siplizumab.

Produced via immunoSEQ multiplex PCR; TCRdb's table is partial and in-frame only. Of more than 95,000 clones listed, around 93% were seen once; the top ten hold less than 0.35%. The CDR3 loop spans 12 amino acids. With 7 bases removed from V and 4 bases from J, the gap between germline ends came to 8 bases. CDR1 is MNHNY and CDR2 is SVGAGI in the germline V gene (reference sequence). Comments on this clone: Its target is not known.

The sequencing sample was made of CD4+ T cells sorted from blood. This chain joins TRBV6-6 and TRBJ1-3; no clear D gene. The sequence derives from a human donor in good health. The CDR3 DNA follows: TGTGCCAGCATCGCGTTCGGAAACACCATATATTTT. Its protein product is CASIAFGNTIYF.